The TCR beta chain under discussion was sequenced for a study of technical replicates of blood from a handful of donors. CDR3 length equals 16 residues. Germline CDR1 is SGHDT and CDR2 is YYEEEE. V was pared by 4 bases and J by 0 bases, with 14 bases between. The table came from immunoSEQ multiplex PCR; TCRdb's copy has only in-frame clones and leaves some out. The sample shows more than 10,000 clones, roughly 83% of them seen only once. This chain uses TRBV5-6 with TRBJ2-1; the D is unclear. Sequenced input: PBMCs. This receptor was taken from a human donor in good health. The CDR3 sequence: CASSPLTESSYNEQFF. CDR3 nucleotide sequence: TGTGCCAGCAGCCCCCTAACCGAGAGCTCCTACAATGAGCAGTTCTTC.